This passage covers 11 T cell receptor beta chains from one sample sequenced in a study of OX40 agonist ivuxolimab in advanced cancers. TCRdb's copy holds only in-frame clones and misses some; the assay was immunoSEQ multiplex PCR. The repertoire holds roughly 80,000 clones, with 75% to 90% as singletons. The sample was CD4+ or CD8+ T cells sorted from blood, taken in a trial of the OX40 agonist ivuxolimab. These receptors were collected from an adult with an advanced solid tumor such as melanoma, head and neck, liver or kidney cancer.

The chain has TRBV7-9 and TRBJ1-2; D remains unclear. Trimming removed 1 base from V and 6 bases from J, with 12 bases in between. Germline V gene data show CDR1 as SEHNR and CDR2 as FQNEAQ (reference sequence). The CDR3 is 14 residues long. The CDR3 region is CASSLEVSYNGYTF. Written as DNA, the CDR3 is TGTGCCAGCAGCTTAGAGGTCAGCTATAATGGCTACACCTTC.

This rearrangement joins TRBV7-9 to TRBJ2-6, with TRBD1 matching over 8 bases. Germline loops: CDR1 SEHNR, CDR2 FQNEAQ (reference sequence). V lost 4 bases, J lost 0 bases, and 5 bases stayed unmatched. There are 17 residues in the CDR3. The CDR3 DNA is TGTGCCAGCAGCTCAGGACAGGGCCGCTCTGGGGCCAACGTCCTGACTTTC. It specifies CASSSGQGRSGANVLTF.

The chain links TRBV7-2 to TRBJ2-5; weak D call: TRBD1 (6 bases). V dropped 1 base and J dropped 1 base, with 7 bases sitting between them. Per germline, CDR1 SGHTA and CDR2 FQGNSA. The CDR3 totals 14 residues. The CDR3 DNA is TGTGCCAGCAGCTTAGGGACAGCCCAAGAGACCCAGTACTTC. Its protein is CASSLGTAQETQYF.

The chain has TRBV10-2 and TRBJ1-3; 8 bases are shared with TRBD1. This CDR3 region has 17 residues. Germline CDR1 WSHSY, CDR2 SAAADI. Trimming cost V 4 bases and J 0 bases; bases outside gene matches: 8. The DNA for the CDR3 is TGCGCCAGCAGTGTGTCCCGGACAGGGCCCTCTGGAAACACCATATATTTT. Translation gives CASSVSRTGPSGNTIYF.

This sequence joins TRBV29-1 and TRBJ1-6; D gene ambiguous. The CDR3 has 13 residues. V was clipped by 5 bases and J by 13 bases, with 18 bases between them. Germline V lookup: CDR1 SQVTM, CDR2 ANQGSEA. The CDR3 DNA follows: TGCAGCGTTTCTCCGGACGGGAGAACCCCCCTCCACTTT. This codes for CSVSPDGRTPLHF.

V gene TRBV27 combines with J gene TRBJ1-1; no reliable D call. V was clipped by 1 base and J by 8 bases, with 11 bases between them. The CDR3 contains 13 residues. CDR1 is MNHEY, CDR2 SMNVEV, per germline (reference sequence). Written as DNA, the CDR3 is TGTGCCAGCAGTTTATATAGGTTTCAAGAAGCTTTCTTT. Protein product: CASSLYRFQEAFF.

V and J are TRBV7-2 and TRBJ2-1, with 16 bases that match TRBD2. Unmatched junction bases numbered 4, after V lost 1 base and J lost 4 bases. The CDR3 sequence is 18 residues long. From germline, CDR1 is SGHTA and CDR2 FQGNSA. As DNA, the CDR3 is TGTGCCAGCAGCTTAGAGGGACTAGCGGGGGGGCTTTACAATGAGCAGTTCTTC. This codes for CASSLEGLAGGLYNEQFF.

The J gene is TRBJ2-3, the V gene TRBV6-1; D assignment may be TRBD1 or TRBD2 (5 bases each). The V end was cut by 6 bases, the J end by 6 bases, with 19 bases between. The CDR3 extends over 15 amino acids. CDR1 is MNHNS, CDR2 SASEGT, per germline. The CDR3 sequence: CASRPGTGQADTQYF. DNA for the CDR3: TGTGCCAGCAGACCAGGGACGGGGCAGGCCGATACGCAGTATTTT.

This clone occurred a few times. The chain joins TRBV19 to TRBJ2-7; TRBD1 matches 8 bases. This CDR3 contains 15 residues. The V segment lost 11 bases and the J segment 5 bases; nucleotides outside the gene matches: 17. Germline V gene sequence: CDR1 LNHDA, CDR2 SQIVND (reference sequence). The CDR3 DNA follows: TGTGCCTCCCGCGGAGGTCACAGGGGGGCGAACGAGCAGTACTTC. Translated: CASRGGHRGANEQYF.

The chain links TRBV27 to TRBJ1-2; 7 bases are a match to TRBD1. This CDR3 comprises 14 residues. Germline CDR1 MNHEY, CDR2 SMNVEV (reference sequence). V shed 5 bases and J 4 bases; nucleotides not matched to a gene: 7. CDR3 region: CASSPAQGFYGYTF. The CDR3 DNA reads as TGTGCCAGCAGTCCCGCACAGGGGTTCTATGGCTACACCTTC.

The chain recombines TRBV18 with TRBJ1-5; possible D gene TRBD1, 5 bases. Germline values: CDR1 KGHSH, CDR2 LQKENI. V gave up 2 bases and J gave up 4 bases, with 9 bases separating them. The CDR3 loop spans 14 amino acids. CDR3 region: CASSPGDGNQPQHF. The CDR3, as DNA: TGTGCCAGCTCACCAGGGGACGGAAATCAGCCCCAGCATTTT. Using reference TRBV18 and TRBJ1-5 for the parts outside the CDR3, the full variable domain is NAGVMQNPRHLVRRRGQEARLRCSPMKGHSHVYWYRQLPEEGLKFMVYLQKENIIDESGMPKERFSAEFPKEGPSILRIQQVVRGDSAAYFCASSPGDGNQPQHFGDGTRLSIL.